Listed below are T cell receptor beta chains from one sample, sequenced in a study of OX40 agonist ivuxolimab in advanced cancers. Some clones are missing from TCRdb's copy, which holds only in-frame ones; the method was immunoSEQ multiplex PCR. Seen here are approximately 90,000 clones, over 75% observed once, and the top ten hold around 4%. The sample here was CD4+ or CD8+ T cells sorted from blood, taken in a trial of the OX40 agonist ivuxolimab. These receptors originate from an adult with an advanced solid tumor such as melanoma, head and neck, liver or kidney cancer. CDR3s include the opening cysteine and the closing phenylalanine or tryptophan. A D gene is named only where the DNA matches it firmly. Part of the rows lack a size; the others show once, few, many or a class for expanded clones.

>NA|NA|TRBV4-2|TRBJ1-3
TGTGCCAGCAGCCAAGATGCGGGGGCAGGAAACACCGTATATTTT
CASSQDAGAGNTVYF
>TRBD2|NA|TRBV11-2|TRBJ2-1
TGTGCCAGCAGAATAGCGGGACTAGCGATCAGCGAGCAGTTCTTC
CASRIAGLAISEQFF
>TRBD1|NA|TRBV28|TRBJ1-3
TGTGCCAGCACCTTAGACAGGGCTGGAAACACCATATATTTT
CASTLDRAGNTIYF
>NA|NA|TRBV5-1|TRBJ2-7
TGCGCCAGCAGCCCCTCCCCGGGATACGAGCAGTACTTC
CASSPSPGYEQYF
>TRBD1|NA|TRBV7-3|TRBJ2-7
TGTGCCAGCAGCTTAGGACAGGGGGCCTACGAGCAGTACTTC
CASSLGQGAYEQYF
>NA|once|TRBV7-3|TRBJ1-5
TGTGCCAGCAGCTTAGGTACTCAGCCCCAGCATTTT
CASSLGTQPQHF
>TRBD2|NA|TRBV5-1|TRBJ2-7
TGCGCCAGCAAGGTGGGGGGAGGGTTGTACGAGCAGTACTTC
CASKVGGGLYEQYF
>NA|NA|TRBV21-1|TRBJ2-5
TGTGCCAGCAGCAAAAGTTCAGGGGTCCCCCCGGGGGAGACCCAGTACTTC
CASSKSSGVPPGETQYF
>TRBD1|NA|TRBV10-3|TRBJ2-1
TGTGCCATCAGTGAGCCGGACAGGGGTCAGTACAATGAGCAGTTCTTC
CAISEPDRGQYNEQFF
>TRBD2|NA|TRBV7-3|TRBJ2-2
TGTGCCAGCAGCTACGGGACTAGCGGAAACACCGGGGAGCTGTTTTTT
CASSYGTSGNTGELFF
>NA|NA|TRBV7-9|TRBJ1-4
TGTGCCAGCAGCTTAGTACCTAATGAAAAACTGTTTTTT
CASSLVPNEKLFF
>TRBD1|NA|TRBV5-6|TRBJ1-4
TGTGCCAGCAGCACAGGGGGAGAATCCGAAAAACTGTTTTTT
CASSTGGESEKLFF
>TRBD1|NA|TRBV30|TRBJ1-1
TGTGCCTGCCAATCGACAGGGGGTGTGACTGAAGCTTTCTTT
CACQSTGGVTEAFF
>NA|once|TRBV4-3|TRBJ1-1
TGCGCCAGCAGCCAAAGGGAGAACACTGAAGCTTTCTTT
CASSQRENTEAFF
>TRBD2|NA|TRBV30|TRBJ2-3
TGTGCCTGGAGGAGCGGGGGGGCCCTTAGCACAGATACGCAGTATTTT
CAWRSGGALSTDTQYF
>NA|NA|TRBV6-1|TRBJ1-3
TGTGCCAGCAGTGATGAGGGCTGGTATGGAAACACCATATATTTT
CASSDEGWYGNTIYF
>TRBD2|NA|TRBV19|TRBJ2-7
TGTGCCAGTACGGTTGGCGGGAGGGCCCTAGACGAGCAGTACTTC
CASTVGGRALDEQYF
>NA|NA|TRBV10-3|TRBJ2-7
TGTGCCATCAGTGTGACAGGCCCCTACGAGCAGTACTTC
CAISVTGPYEQYF
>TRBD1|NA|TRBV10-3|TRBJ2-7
TGTGCCATCAGTGAGGGGACAGGCACTTACGAGCAGTACTTC
CAISEGTGTYEQYF
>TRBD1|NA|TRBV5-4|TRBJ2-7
TGTGCCAGCAGCCAGCGACAGGGTTCGGATGAGCAGTACTTC
CASSQRQGSDEQYF
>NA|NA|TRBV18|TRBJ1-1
TGTGCCAGCTCACCACCTCGCGGCCGGGGGGACACTGAAGCTTTCTTT
CASSPPRGRGDTEAFF
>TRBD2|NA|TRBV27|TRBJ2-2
TGTGCCAGCAGTTTCCCTGCCCCCATAGCGGGAGGGAGAATCGGGGAGCTGTTTTTT
CASSFPAPIAGGRIGELFF
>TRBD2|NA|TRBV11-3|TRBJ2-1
TGTGCCAGCAGCTTAGTCAGCGGGAGGGCCGTCGATGAGCAGTTCTTC
CASSLVSGRAVDEQFF
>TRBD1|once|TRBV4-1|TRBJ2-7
TGCGCCAGCAGCCGATTCAGTGGGACAGAGATATACGAGCAGTACTTC
CASSRFSGTEIYEQYF
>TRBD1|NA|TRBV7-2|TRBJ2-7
TGTGCCAGCAGCCCCACGGGACAGGGGAGAGGCGAGCAGTACTTC
CASSPTGQGRGEQYF